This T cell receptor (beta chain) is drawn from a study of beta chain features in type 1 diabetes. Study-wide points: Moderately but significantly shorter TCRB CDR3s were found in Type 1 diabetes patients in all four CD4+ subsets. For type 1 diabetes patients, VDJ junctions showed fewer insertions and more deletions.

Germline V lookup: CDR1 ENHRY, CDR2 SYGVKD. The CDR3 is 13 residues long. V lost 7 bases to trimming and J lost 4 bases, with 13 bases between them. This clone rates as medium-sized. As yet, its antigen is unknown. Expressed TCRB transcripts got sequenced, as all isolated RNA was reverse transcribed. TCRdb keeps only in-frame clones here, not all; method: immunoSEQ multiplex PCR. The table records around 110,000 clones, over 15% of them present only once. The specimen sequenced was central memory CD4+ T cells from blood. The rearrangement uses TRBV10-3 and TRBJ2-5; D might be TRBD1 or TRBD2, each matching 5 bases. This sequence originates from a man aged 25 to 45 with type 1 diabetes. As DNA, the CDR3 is TGTGCCATCAAGGGATCGGGACGAGAGACCCAGTACTTC. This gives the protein CAIKGSGRETQYF.